This TCR beta chain was observed in a study of T cell clonality in common variable immunodeficiency. Study-wide findings and caveats: Common variable immunodeficiency TCR beta sequences reportedly had fewer deletions and N-nucleotide insertions.

V shed 0 bases and J shed 7 bases, with 17 bases lying between them. Per the germline V gene, CDR1 is SGHRS and CDR2 is YFSETQ. CDR3 length: 16 residues. This clone was seen at least ten times. As yet, its antigen is unknown. The sequence runs out 3 residues before the end of the CDR3; the remainder is reconstructed from the germline J gene. Caucasian heritage predominated among both patients and controls. Heparinized whole blood, about 5 to 8.5 ml, came from each donor. The table came from immunoSEQ multiplex PCR; TCRdb's copy has only in-frame clones and leaves some out. Sampling found tens of thousands of clones, none seen once.

The material sequenced was peripheral blood mononuclear cells. This TCR was recovered from a person aged 18 to 75 in good health. The J gene is TRBJ1-5, the V gene TRBV5-1; tentative D call: TRBD1 (6 bases). The CDR3 loop reads CASSLGVAGAGQPQHF. CDR3 DNA (partial): TGCGCCAGCAGCTTGGGGGTAGCAGGGGCTGGACAGCCC.